Below, 20 T cell receptor beta chains from the same sample are listed, as sequenced in a study of blood T cells in healthy people across ages. Next came a second PCR, run for roughly 6 to 11 cycles, which used a sample-barcoded 5' primer along with a J-beta primer mix. Via MiXCR, TCRdb re-called the 5' RACE reads, giving one row per CDR3 protein. The sample consists of roughly 720,000 distinct CDR3 sequences, roughly 53% of them appearing once. Sequencing used blood. These receptors came from an elderly man in good health.

V gene TRBV5-1 combines with J gene TRBJ2-6; no clear D. Trimming cost V 7 bases and J 2 bases, with 7 bases left between them. The CDR3 totals 13 residues. In germline, CDR1 is SGHRS, CDR2 YFSETQ. The CDR3 region has the DNA TGCGCCAGCTACCCCCCTGGGGCCAACGTCCTGACTTTC. Amino acid sequence: CASYPPGANVLTF.

This chain joins TRBV20-1 and TRBJ2-5, with 10 bases identical to TRBD2. The germline V gene encodes CDR1 DFQATT and CDR2 SNEGSKA (reference sequence). With V trimmed by 4 bases and J by 0 bases, 17 bases remained unmatched. CDR3 length equals 19 residues. For the CDR3, the DNA is TGCAGTGCTAACATAATCAGCGGGAGGGTCGCGGGCCACCAAGAGACCCAGTACTTC. Protein product: CSANIISGRVAGHQETQYF.

The gene calls are TRBV25-1 and TRBJ1-2, with D possibly being TRBD1 (6 bases). In germline, CDR1 is MGHDK, CDR2 SYGVNS. Trimming took 4 bases from V and 8 from J, leaving 20 bases between them. The CDR3 is 15 residues long. CDR3 sequence (DNA): TGTGCCAGCAGTGTGGGTCAGGGGAGGACTGGCGGCTACACCTTC. Encoded protein: CASSVGQGRTGGYTF.

As regards this clonotype: Being one base from a much bigger clone, this may be a read error. The rearrangement links TRBV5-1 to TRBJ2-7, with no clear D. Germline loops: CDR1 SGHRS, CDR2 YFSETQ. The V gene lost 3 bases and the J gene lost 0 bases, with 13 bases spanning the gap. This CDR3 contains 15 residues. The CDR3 region has the DNA TGCGCCAGCAGCTGGGATGGCGGATCCTCCTACGAGCAGTACTTC. This gives the protein CASSWDGGSSYEQYF.

The chain employs TRBV6-5 and TRBJ1-6; possibly TRBD1 for D (6 bases). V lost 6 bases and J lost 13, with 19 bases in between. This CDR3 region has 14 residues. Germline CDR1 reads MNHEY; CDR2 reads SVGAGI. CDR3: CASRRDNSPHPLHF. CDR3 sequence (DNA): TGTGCCAGCAGGCGGGACAACTCACCGCATCCCCTCCACTTT.

V gene TRBV29-1 combines with J gene TRBJ1-2; D call uncertain. Germline V lookup: CDR1 SQVTM, CDR2 ANQGSEA. The CDR3 totals 11 residues. Trimming took off 4 bases at V and 8 bases at J, with 11 bases between the two ends. The CDR3 spells CSVGEGGGYTF. The CDR3, as DNA: TGCAGCGTTGGAGAAGGAGGCGGCTACACCTTC.

The chain recombines TRBV28 with TRBJ2-3; D gene unclear. Trimming left V 6 bases short and J 1 base short, with 11 bases between. The CDR3 is 14 residues long. Germline V gene lookup returns CDR1 MDHEN and CDR2 SYDVKM. CDR3 nucleotides: TGTGCCAGCAGGTCCCGTCAACGCACAGATACGCAGTATTTT. This codes for CASRSRQRTDTQYF.

The rearrangement joins TRBV7-6 to TRBJ1-6; the match to TRBD1 covers 9 bases. Germline CDR1 and CDR2: SGHVS and FNYEAQ. Trimming at V came to 5 bases and at J to 7 bases, leaving 9 bases not matched to a gene. The CDR3 spans 16 residues. DNA of the CDR3: TGTGCCAGCAGCAGATCGGACAGGGGTGGGAATTCACCCCTCCACTTT. Protein product: CASSRSDRGGNSPLHF.

The chain carries TRBV19 and TRBJ1-2, with 7 bases fitting TRBD1. The junction had 11 bases not matched to a gene; V was cut back by 7 bases and J by 0 bases. Germline V CDR1 and CDR2: LNHDA, SQIVND (reference sequence). This CDR3 has 16 amino acids. CDR3 nucleotide sequence: TGTGCCAGTATCAGCCCGGGACAGCAAGCTAACTATGGCTACACCTTC. Its protein product is CASISPGQQANYGYTF.

This chain links TRBV25-1 with TRBJ2-2; D is unresolved. The CDR3 covers 16 residues. Germline V gene lookup returns CDR1 MGHDK and CDR2 SYGVNS. V lost 1 base to trimming and J lost 0 bases, with 9 bases between them. As DNA, the CDR3 is TGTGCCAGCAGTGAATTCTGGCAGGCGAACACCGGGGAGCTGTTTTTT. Encoded protein: CASSEFWQANTGELFF.

In this sample, this clonotype turned up a few times. This chain links TRBV3-1 with TRBJ2-7; 10 bases line up with TRBD1. Germline values: CDR1 LGHDT, CDR2 YNNKEL (reference sequence). This CDR3 is built from 14 residues. V lost 3 bases, J lost 3 bases, and 2 bases stayed unmatched. CDR3 DNA: TGTGCCAGCAGCCACCGGGACAGGGGCTACGAGCAGTACTTC. Protein: CASSHRDRGYEQYF.

This clonotype was seen a few times. The V and J genes are TRBV9 and TRBJ1-6; no reliable D call. Germline-derived CDR1 and CDR2 are SGDLS and YYNGEE. The CDR3 is 14 residues long. Trimming removed 0 bases from V and 7 bases from J, with 8 bases in between. DNA for the CDR3: TGTGCCAGCAGCGTAGCTGGGTTGAATTCACCCCTCCACTTT. Its protein is CASSVAGLNSPLHF.

This chain links TRBV20-1 with TRBJ2-3; 13 bases are a match to TRBD2. V was clipped by 8 bases and J by 2 bases; unmatched bases: 10. There are 16 residues in the CDR3. Germline CDR1 and CDR2: DFQATT and SNEGSKA (reference sequence). This CDR3 is CSLTGTSGIYTDTQYF. DNA of the CDR3: TGCAGTCTTACCGGGACTAGCGGGATCTACACAGATACGCAGTATTTT.

Regarding this clonotype: The junction does not match germline at one end; this may be a read error. The rearrangement joins TRBV12-3 or TRBV12-4 to TRBJ2-1; D gene unclear. The CDR3 has 16 residues. In nucleotides, the CDR3 is TGTGCCAGCAGTTTGGGTCCCCCGAGCTCCTACATTGAGCAGTTCTTC. Its protein product is CASSLGPPSSYIEQFF.

This clonotype was picked up a small number of times. The rearrangement joins TRBV6-1 to TRBJ1-6; no clear D. The length of the CDR3 is 15 residues. Between the trimmed V and J ends, which lost 0 bases and 5 bases, there was a span of 8 bases. Germline loops: CDR1 MNHNS, CDR2 SASEGT. In DNA, the CDR3 is TGTGCCAGCAGTGAAGCGCTTTGGAATAATTCACCCCTCCACTTT. Its translation: CASSEALWNNSPLHF.

The chain is built from TRBV20-1 and TRBJ1-2; perhaps TRBD1 as D (5 bases). V shed 6 bases and J shed 4 bases, with 24 bases lying between them. The germline V gene has CDR1 DFQATT and CDR2 SNEGSKA (reference sequence). The CDR3 contains 16 residues. The CDR3 region has the DNA TGCAGTGCCGATCGGCTAGGGGCCGGAGGTGGCTATGGCTACACCTTC. It yields the protein CSADRLGAGGGYGYTF.

This clonotype was counted a few times. The CDR3: CASSLGQGINEQYF. CDR3 sequence (DNA): TGTGCCAGCAGTTTGGGACAGGGGATCAACGAGCAGTACTTC. This chain uses TRBV12-3 or TRBV12-4 with TRBJ2-7; 10 nucleotides align to TRBD1. Unmatched junction bases numbered 4, after V lost 3 bases and J lost 5 bases. The CDR3 is made up of 14 amino acids.

A few counts support this clonotype. This sequence joins TRBV25-1 and TRBJ1-1; D ambiguous. Germline CDR1 reads MGHDK; CDR2 reads SYGVNS. Between the trimmed V and J ends, which lost 2 bases and 1 base, there was a span of 8 bases. CDR3 length equals 14 residues. CDR3 sequence (DNA): TGTGCCAGCAGTGAACCCGGCCAGAACACTGAAGCTTTCTTT. Amino acids: CASSEPGQNTEAFF.

The V and J genes are TRBV12-3 or TRBV12-4 and TRBJ1-2, with D hard to call. V was trimmed by 6 bases and J by 6 bases, leaving 8 bases between them. The CDR3 has 11 amino acids. The CDR3 loop reads CASRRYDGYTF. DNA of the CDR3: TGTGCCAGCAGGCGCTATGATGGCTACACCTTC.

The genes are TRBV18 and TRBJ1-5; D might be TRBD1 (6 bases). CDR1 KGHSH and CDR2 LQKENI come from the germline V gene. V gave up 6 bases and J gave up 0 bases, with 9 bases separating them. CDR3 length: 14 residues. CDR3 coding DNA: TGTGCCAGCTCGGACAGTCATAGCAATCAGCCCCAGCATTTT. Translating it yields CASSDSHSNQPQHF.